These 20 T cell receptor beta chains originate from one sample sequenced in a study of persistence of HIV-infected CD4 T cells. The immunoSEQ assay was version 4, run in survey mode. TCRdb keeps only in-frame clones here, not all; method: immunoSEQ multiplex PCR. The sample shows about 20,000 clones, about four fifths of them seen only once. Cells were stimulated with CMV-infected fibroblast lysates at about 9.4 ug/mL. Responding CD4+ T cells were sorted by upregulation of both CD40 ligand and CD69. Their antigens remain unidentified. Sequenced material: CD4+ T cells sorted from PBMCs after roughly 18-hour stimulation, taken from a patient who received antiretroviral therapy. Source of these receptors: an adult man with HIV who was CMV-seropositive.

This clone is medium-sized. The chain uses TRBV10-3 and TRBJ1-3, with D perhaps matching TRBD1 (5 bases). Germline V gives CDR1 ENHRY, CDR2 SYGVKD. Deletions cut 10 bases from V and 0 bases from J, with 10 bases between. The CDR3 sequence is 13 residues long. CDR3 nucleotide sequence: TGTGCCACTCGGGGGAGCTCTGGAAACACCATATATTTT. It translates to CATRGSSGNTIYF.

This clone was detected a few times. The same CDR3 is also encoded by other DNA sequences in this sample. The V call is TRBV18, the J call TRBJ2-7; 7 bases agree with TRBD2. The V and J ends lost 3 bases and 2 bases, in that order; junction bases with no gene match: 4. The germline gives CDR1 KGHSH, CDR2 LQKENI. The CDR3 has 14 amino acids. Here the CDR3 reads CASSPGGLAYEQYF. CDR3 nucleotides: TGTGCCAGCTCACCGGGAGGGCTAGCCTACGAGCAGTACTTC.

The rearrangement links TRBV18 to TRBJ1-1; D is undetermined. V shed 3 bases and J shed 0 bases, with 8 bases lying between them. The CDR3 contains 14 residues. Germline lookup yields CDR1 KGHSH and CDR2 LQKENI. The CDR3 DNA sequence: TGTGCCAGCTCACCGACAAATATGAACACTGAAGCTTTCTTT. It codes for CASSPTNMNTEAFF.

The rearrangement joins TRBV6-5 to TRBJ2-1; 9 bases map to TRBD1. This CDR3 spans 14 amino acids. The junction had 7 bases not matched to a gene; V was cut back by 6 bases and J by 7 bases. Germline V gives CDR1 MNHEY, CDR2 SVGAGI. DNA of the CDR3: TGTGCCAGCAGGACCGGGACAGGGATTAATGAGCAGTTCTTC. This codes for CASRTGTGINEQFF.

The CDR3 nucleotides are TGTGCCAGCAGCTTAGGAACAGGGTCGTATGGCTACACCTTC. Translating it yields CASSLGTGSYGYTF. The chain has TRBV13 and TRBJ1-2; maybe TRBD1 (6 bases). With 0 bases removed from V and 5 bases from J, the gap between germline ends came to 10 bases. Looked up from germline, CDR1 is PRHDT and CDR2 is FYEKMQ (reference sequence). The CDR3 is made up of 14 amino acids.

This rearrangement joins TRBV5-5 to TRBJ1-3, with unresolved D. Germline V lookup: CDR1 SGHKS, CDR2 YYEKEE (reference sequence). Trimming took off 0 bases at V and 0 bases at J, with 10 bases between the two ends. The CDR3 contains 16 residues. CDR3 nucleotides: TGTGCCAGCAGCTTGGAGGAGGGAATCTCTGGAAACACCATATATTTT. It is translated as CASSLEEGISGNTIYF.

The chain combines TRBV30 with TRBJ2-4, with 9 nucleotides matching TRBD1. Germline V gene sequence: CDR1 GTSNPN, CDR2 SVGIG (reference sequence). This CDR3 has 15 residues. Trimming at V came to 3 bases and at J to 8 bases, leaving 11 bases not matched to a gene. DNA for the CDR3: TGTGCCTGGAGCCCGGGACAGGGAAGAAGTGACATTCAGTACTTC. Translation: CAWSPGQGRSDIQYF.

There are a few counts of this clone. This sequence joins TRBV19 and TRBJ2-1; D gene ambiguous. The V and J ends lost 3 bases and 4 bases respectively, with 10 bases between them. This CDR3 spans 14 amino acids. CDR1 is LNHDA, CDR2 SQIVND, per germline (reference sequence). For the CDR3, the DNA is TGTGCCAGTAGTATGCGAGACGGTTACAATGAGCAGTTCTTC. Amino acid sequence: CASSMRDGYNEQFF.

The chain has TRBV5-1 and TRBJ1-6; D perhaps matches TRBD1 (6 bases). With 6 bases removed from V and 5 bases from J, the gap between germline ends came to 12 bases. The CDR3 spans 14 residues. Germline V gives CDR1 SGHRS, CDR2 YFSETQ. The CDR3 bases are TGCGCCAGCATGGAGGGACATAATAATTCACCCCTCCACTTT. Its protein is CASMEGHNNSPLHF.

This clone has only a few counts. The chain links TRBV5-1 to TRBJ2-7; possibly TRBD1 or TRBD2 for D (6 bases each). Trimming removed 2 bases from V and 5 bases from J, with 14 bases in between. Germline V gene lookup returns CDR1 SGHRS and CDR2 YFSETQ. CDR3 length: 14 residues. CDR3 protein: CASSFGGVGNEQYF. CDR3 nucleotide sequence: TGCGCCAGCAGCTTCGGGGGCGTGGGCAACGAGCAGTACTTC.

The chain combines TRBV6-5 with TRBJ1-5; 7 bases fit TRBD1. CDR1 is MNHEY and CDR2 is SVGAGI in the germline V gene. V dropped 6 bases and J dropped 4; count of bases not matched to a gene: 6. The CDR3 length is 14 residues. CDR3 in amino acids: CASSPGQTNQPQHF. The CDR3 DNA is TGTGCCAGCAGCCCGGGACAGACAAATCAGCCCCAGCATTTT.

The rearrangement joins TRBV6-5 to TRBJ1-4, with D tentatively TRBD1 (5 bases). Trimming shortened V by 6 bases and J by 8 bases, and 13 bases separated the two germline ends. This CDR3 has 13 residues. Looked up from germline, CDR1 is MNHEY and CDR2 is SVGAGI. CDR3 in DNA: TGTGCCAGCAGCGGGACCGCGAGGGAAAAACTGTTTTTT. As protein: CASSGTAREKLFF.

The CDR3 region is CASSEGRPVLIYEQYF. The DNA for the CDR3 is TGTGCCAGCAGTGAAGGCCGACCCGTTCTCATCTACGAGCAGTACTTC. The rearrangement links TRBV2 to TRBJ2-7; no clear D gene. Deletions cut 1 base from V and 3 bases from J, with 16 bases between. The germline V gene has CDR1 SNHLY and CDR2 FYNNEI. This CDR3 contains 16 residues.

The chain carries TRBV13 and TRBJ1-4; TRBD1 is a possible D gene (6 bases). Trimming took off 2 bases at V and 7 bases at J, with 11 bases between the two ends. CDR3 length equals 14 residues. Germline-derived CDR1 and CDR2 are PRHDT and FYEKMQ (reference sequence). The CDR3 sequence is CASSLRGGGEKLFF. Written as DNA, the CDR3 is TGTGCCAGCAGCTTAAGAGGGGGTGGTGAAAAACTGTTTTTT.

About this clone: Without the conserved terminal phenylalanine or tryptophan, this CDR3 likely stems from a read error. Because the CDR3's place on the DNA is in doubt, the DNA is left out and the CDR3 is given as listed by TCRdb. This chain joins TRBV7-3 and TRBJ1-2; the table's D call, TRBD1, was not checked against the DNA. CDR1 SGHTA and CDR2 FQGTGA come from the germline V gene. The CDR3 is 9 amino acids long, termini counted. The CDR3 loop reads CASSPPDRG.

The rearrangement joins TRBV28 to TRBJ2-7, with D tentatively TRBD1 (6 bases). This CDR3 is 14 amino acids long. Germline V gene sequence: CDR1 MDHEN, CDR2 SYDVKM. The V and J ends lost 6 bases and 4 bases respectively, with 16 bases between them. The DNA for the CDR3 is TGTGCCAGCAGCCTACCTCCCCAGGGGTACGAGCAGTACTTC. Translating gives CASSLPPQGYEQYF.

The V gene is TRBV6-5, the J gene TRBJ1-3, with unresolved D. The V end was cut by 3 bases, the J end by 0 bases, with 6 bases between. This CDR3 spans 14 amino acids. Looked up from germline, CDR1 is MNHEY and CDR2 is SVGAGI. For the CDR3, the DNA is TGTGCCAGCAGTTATCGCGGCTCTGGAAACACCATATATTTT. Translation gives CASSYRGSGNTIYF.

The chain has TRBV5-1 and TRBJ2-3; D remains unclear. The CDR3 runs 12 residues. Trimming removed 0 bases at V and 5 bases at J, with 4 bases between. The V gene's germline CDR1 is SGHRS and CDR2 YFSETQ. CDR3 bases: TGCGCCAGCAGCTTGGATCGAGATACGCAGTATTTT. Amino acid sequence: CASSLDRDTQYF.

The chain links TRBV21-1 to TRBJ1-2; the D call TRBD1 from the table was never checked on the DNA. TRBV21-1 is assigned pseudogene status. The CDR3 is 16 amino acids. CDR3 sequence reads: CASSKARYGQGDGYTF. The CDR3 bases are TGTGCCAGCAGCAAAGCGCGATATGGACAGGGCGATGGCTACACCTTC.

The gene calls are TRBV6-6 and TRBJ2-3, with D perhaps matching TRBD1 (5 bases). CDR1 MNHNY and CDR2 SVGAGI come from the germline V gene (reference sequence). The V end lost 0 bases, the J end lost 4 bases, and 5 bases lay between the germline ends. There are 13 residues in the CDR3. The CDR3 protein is CASSYSRADTQYF. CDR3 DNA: TGTGCCAGCAGTTACTCCAGGGCAGATACGCAGTATTTT.